The subject of this entry is one TCR beta chain. Its antigen is unidentified. 60 Vbeta and 13 Jbeta primers were used in PCR. Generated by immunoSEQ multiplex PCR, the TCRdb table keeps only in-frame clones and is missing some. This table has 50,000 to 70,000 clones, over 55% appearing once. This sample stems from a study of cytomegalovirus exposure and HLA in healthy donors. Study results and caveats: Reportedly, a later analysis found an Asian-associated ancestry cluster had fewer N-insertions than the roughly 670-donor mean.

In germline, CDR1 is MNHEY, CDR2 SVGAGI. The CDR3 covers 15 residues. Trimming pared 3 bases from V and 0 bases from J, leaving 12 bases between. V usage is TRBV6-5 and J usage is TRBJ2-7; D is uncertain. The source material was PBMCs. This clonotype originated in a man in his forties in good health and CMV-seropositive. The CDR3 DNA reads as TGTGCCAGCAGTTATAGTGAACAGTACTCCTACGAGCAGTACTTC. Residues: CASSYSEQYSYEQYF.